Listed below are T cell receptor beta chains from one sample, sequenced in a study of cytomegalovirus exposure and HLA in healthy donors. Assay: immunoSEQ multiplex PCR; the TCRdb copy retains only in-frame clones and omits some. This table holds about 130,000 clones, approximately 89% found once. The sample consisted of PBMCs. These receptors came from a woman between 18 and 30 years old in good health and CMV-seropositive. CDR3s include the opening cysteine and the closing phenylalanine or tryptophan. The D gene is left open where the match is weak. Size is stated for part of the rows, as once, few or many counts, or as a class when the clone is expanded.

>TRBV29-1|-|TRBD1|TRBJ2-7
CSVAKPGQGREQYF
TGCAGCGTTGCAAAGCCGGGACAGGGGCGGGAGCAGTACTTC
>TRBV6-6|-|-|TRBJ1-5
CASSHDRRNSNQPQHF
TGTGCCAGCAGCCACGACAGGCGCAATAGCAATCAGCCCCAGCATTTT
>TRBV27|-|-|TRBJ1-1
CARSGSLDTEAFF
TGTGCCCGCTCGGGGTCCCTGGACACTGAAGCTTTCTTT
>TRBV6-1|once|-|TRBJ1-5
CASSENGIYSNQPQHF
TGTGCCAGCAGTGAAAACGGGATTTATAGCAATCAGCCCCAGCATTTT
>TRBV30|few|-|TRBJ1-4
CAWSYGNEKLFF
TGTGCCTGGAGTTACGGTAATGAAAAACTGTTTTTT
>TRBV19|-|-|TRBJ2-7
CASSINLAVEQYF
TGTGCCAGTAGTATTAATTTGGCCGTCGAGCAGTACTTC
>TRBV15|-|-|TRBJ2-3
CATSRRLQYF
TGTGCCACCAGCCGACGACTCCAGTATTTT
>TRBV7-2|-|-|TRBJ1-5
CASSLRDRNQPQHF
TGTGCCAGCAGCTTACGCGACAGAAATCAGCCCCAGCATTTT
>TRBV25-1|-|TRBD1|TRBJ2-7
CASGQVYEQYF
TGTGCCAGCGGACAGGTCTACGAGCAGTACTTC
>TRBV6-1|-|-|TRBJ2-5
CASRGGALMETQYF
TGTGCCAGCAGGGGGGGGGCTCTTATGGAGACCCAGTACTTC
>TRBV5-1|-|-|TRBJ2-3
CASSLGFSSTDTQYF
TGCGCCAGCAGCTTGGGTTTCTCGAGCACAGATACGCAGTATTTT
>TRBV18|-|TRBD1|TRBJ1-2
CASSPPDQGAYRGYTF
TGTGCCAGCTCACCACCCGATCAGGGGGCTTATCGTGGCTACACCTTC
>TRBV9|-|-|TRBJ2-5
CASSVSTGTHGGETQYF
TGTGCCAGCAGCGTGAGCACGGGGACCCACGGGGGAGAGACCCAGTACTTC
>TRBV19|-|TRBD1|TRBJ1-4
CASTPGQAYEGNEKLFF
TGTGCCAGTACCCCGGGACAGGCGTATGAGGGTAATGAAAAACTGTTTTTT
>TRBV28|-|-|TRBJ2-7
CASSAPGLSAYEQYF
TGTGCCAGCAGCGCCCCGGGGTTATCGGCATACGAGCAGTACTTC
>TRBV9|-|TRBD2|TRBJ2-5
CASSLSLGGGGETQYF
TGTGCCAGCAGCCTATCCCTTGGGGGGGGTGGAGAGACCCAGTACTTC
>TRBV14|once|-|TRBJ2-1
CASSQKTASYNEQFF
TGTGCCAGCAGCCAAAAGACAGCCTCCTACAATGAGCAGTTCTTC
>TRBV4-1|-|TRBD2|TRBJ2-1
CASSHGTGGLFVYNEQFF
TGCGCCAGCAGCCATGGAACGGGGGGGCTATTCGTTTACAATGAGCAGTTCTTC
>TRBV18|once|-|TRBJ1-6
CASSPQPVSYNSPLHF
TGTGCCAGCTCACCACAACCGGTTTCCTATAATTCACCCCTCCACTTT
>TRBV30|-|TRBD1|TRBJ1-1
CAWSAGQVGTEAFF
TGTGCCTGGAGTGCTGGACAGGTGGGCACTGAAGCTTTCTTT
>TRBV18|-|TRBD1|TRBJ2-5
CASSLRTGTAQETQYF
TGTGCCAGCTCACTTCGTACCGGGACAGCACAAGAGACCCAGTACTTC
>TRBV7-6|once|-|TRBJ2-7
CASSPLGTSYEQYF
TGTGCCAGCAGCCCCTTGGGCACATCCTACGAGCAGTACTTC
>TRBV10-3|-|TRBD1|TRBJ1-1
CAISTTGRLNTEAFF
TGTGCCATCAGTACGACAGGGCGGCTGAACACTGAAGCTTTCTTT
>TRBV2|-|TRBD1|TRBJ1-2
CASSDGTAQVDGYTF
TGTGCCAGCAGTGACGGGACAGCACAGGTCGATGGCTACACCTTC
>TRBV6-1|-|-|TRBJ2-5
CASTGHIQETQYF
TGTGCCAGCACTGGGCACATCCAAGAGACCCAGTACTTC
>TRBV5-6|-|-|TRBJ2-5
CASSLWGVETQYF
TGTGCCAGCAGCTTGTGGGGGGTCGAGACCCAGTACTTC
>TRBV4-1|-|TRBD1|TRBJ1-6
CASSQGKTGGSNSPLHF
TGCGCCAGCAGCCAAGGAAAAACAGGGGGTTCCAATTCACCCCTCCACTTT
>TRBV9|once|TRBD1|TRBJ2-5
CASSPRTGFEETQYF
TGTGCCAGCAGCCCACGGACAGGGTTTGAAGAGACCCAGTACTTC
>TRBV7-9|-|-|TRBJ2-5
CASSLPPQGLMEETQYF
TGTGCCAGCAGCTTACCCCCCCAGGGGCTCATGGAAGAGACCCAGTACTTC
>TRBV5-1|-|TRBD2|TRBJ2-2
CASTGLVSGTGELFF
TGCGCCAGCACCGGACTAGTATCGGGCACCGGGGAGCTGTTTTTT
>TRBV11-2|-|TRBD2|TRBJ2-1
CASSLVPAGGNYNEQFF
TGTGCCAGCAGCTTAGTGCCAGCGGGGGGGAACTACAATGAGCAGTTCTTC
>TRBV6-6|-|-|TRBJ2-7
CASSYSPESSYEQYF
TGTGCCAGCAGTTACTCGCCAGAATCCTCCTACGAGCAGTACTTC
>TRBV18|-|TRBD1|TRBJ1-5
CASSPLPGGSQPQHF
TGTGCCAGCTCACCACTCCCAGGGGGCAGTCAGCCCCAGCATTTT
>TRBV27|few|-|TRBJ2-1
CASSLSGRNYNEQFF
TGTGCCAGCAGTTTATCGGGGCGGAATTACAATGAGCAGTTCTTC
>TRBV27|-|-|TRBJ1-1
CASSSRALSKGNTEAFF
TGTGCCAGCAGTTCGCGGGCCCTTTCGAAGGGGAACACTGAAGCTTTCTTT